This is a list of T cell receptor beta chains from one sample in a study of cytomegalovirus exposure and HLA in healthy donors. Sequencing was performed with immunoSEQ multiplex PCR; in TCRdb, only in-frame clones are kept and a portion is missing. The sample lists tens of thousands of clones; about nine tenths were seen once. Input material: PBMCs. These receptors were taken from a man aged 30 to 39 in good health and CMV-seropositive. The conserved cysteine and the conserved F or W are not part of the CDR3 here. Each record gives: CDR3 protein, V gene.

cdr3_aa: AWRTVARLGETQY
v_call: TRBV30

cdr3_aa: ASLKTSGSRDTQY
v_call: TRBV5-5

cdr3_aa: ASRTENTGELF
v_call: TRBV27

cdr3_aa: ARGDRLFPYEQY
v_call: TRBV12-5

cdr3_aa: ATSRGVRETQY
v_call: TRBV15

cdr3_aa: ASSLVDPFTEAF
v_call: TRBV5-4

cdr3_aa: ASSRRTGGMYSNQPQH
v_call: TRBV19

cdr3_aa: ASSPYERELF
v_call: TRBV28

cdr3_aa: ASRARQDRNTEAF
v_call: TRBV7-9

cdr3_aa: ASSSTSMNTEAF
v_call: TRBV5-1

cdr3_aa: ASSGRAGQY
v_call: TRBV19

cdr3_aa: ASGYRGFQPQH
v_call: TRBV6-5

cdr3_aa: ASSEGLEAYNEQF
v_call: TRBV6-4

cdr3_aa: ASSSYRDRAHEQY
v_call: TRBV11-2

cdr3_aa: ASSFTSGYEQY
v_call: TRBV27

cdr3_aa: ASSYSLLEGGQPQH
v_call: TRBV6-5

cdr3_aa: AWRPAGSTDTQY
v_call: TRBV30

cdr3_aa: ASSVQGGGGNEKLF
v_call: TRBV7-9

cdr3_aa: AWSVLADTGELF
v_call: TRBV30

cdr3_aa: ASSPELGTSGSYNEQF
v_call: TRBV18

cdr3_aa: ASTFTSSTSTDTQY
v_call: TRBV2

cdr3_aa: AISGSVGGTYEQY
v_call: TRBV10-3

cdr3_aa: ASSLWYPHQPQH
v_call: TRBV28

cdr3_aa: ASSAGQGWNEQF
v_call: TRBV9

cdr3_aa: ASCPSSRGIDEQF
v_call: TRBV11-2

cdr3_aa: ASSLIAGGPGELF
v_call: TRBV7-6

cdr3_aa: SVAGDTEAF
v_call: TRBV29-1

cdr3_aa: ASSPAGGTDTQY
v_call: TRBV11-2